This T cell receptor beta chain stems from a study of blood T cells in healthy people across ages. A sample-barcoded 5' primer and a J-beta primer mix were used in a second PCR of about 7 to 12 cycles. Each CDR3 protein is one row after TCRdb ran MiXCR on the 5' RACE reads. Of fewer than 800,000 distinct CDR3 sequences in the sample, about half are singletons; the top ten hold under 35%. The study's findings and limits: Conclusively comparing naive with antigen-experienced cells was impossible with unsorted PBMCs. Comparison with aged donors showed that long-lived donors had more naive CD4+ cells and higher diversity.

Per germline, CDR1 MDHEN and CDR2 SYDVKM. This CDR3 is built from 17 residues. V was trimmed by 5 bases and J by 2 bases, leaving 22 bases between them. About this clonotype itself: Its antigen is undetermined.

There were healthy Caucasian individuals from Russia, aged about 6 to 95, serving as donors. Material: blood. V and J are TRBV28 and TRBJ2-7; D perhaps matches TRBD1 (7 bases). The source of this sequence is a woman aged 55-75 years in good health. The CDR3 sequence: CASSPRGLGGPTYEQYF. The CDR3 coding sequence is TGTGCCAGCAGTCCGAGGGGGCTAGGAGGGCCGACCTACGAGCAGTACTTC.